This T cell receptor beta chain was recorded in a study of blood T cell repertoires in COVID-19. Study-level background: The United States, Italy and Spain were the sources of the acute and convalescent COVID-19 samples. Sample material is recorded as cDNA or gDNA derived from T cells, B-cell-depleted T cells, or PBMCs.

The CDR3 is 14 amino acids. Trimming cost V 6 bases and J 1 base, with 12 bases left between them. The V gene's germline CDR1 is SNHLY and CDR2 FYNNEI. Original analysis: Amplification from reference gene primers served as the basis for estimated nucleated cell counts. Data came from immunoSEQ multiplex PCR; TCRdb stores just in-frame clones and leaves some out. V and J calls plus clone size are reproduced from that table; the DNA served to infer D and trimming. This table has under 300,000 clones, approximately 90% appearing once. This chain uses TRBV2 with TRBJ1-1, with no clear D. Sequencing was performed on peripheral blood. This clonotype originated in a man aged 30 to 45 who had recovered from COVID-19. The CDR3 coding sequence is TGTGCCAGCAGGGAACTTGAGGGGAACACTGAAGCTTTCTTT. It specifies CASRELEGNTEAFF.